The entry below describes one TCR beta chain. Its cognate antigen is unknown. Assay used: immunoSEQ multiplex PCR; TCRdb lists only in-frame clones, some missing. The table lists 80,000 to 100,000 clones, around 90% of them singletons. This entry is derived from a study of radiotherapy plus CTLA-4 blockade in lung cancer. Overall study: Objective responses arose in 18% of patients, and under 40% experienced disease control. Whole-study findings and limits: Peripheral blood showed expansion of tumor-derived TCR clones after radiotherapy and ipilimumab. In blood, early T cell clone dynamics reportedly predicted response best, together with interferon-beta.

Lung cancer patients with chemo-refractory metastatic non-small-cell disease were given focal radiation plus CTLA-4 blockade with ipilimumab. V lost 5 bases and J lost 3; bases outside the gene matches: 16. CDR3 length: 18 residues. Germline values: CDR1 SGHTA, CDR2 FQGTGA. The sample consisted of peripheral blood, taken from a patient treated with radiotherapy plus ipilimumab. This chain links TRBV7-3 with TRBJ2-4; 7 bases align to TRBD2. This TCR came from a human donor with non-small cell lung cancer that progressed on radiotherapy plus ipilimumab. The CDR3 region is CASSPGLVTVGYKNIQYF. The CDR3 nucleotides read TGTGCCAGCAGCCCAGGACTAGTTACTGTGGGATACAAAAACATTCAGTACTTC.